The 13 T cell receptor beta chains listed next were all sequenced from one sample in a study of T cells after posttransplantation cyclophosphamide. TCRdb keeps only in-frame clones here, not all; method: immunoSEQ multiplex PCR. The sample consists of more than 20,000 clones, about 76% of them appearing once. Material: memory CD4+ T cells sorted from PBMCs. These receptors were taken from a woman aged 60 to 75 in good health, CMV-negative, and a related stem cell transplant donor.

The rearrangement uses TRBV27 and TRBJ1-5, with 7 bases that match TRBD1. Trimming cost V 5 bases and J 5 bases; bases outside gene matches: 6. Germline values: CDR1 MNHEY, CDR2 SMNVEV (reference sequence). The CDR3 has 14 residues. CDR3 nucleotides: TGTGCCAGCAGTCTTGAGGGGGCCCATCAGCCCCAGCATTTT. This gives the protein CASSLEGAHQPQHF.

This clone was found a few times. The rearrangement uses TRBV19 and TRBJ2-1; tentative D call: TRBD2 (5 bases). The V gene lost 6 bases and the J gene lost 0 bases, with 15 bases spanning the gap. Germline CDR1 reads LNHDA; CDR2 reads SQIVND (reference sequence). This CDR3 has 16 residues. The CDR3 region is CASRGWVGDSYNEQFF. Here the CDR3 DNA reads TGTGCCAGTAGAGGGTGGGTCGGGGACTCCTACAATGAGCAGTTCTTC.

This clone has just a few counts. The V call is TRBV7-9, the J call TRBJ2-7, with D unresolved. This CDR3 spans 13 amino acids. Trimming left V 1 base short and J 6 bases short, with 10 bases between. Germline CDR1 reads SEHNR; CDR2 reads FQNEAQ (reference sequence). The CDR3 DNA reads as TGTGCCAGCAGCTTAGGGGCCCCCGGCGAGCAGTACTTC. It specifies CASSLGAPGEQYF.

The chain joins TRBV28 to TRBJ1-2, with D perhaps matching TRBD1 (6 bases). Deletions cut 6 bases from V and 6 bases from J, with 14 bases between. Germline lookup yields CDR1 MDHEN and CDR2 SYDVKM. CDR3 size: 13 residues. DNA for the CDR3: TGTGCCAGCAGGCCTCCAGGGGAGAATGGCTACACCTTC. It is translated as CASRPPGENGYTF.

This clone was observed a single time. The chain has TRBV19 and TRBJ2-2; no clear D gene. Trimming left V 3 bases short and J 4 bases short, with 3 bases between. Germline CDR1 and CDR2: LNHDA and SQIVND (reference sequence). CDR3 length: 12 amino acids. This CDR3 reads CASSIRTGELFF. The CDR3 nucleotides read TGTGCCAGTAGTATTCGCACCGGGGAGCTGTTTTTT.

The V gene is TRBV30, the J gene TRBJ2-7; 13 bases match TRBD2. Trimming cost V 5 bases and J 7 bases; bases outside gene matches: 8. Germline V gives CDR1 GTSNPN, CDR2 SVGIG (reference sequence). The CDR3 consists of 14 residues. DNA for the CDR3: TGTGCCTGGGAGACTAGCGGGGGGAATTGGGAGCAGTACTTC. Translation gives CAWETSGGNWEQYF.

The chain joins TRBV29-1 to TRBJ1-4; no clear D. The ends were cut back, 6 bases at V and 0 bases at J, with 11 bases in the middle. The CDR3 is 14 residues long. Germline V lookup: CDR1 SQVTM, CDR2 ANQGSEA. The CDR3 here is CSVRSIATNEKLFF. CDR3 in DNA: TGCAGCGTGCGGTCTATAGCAACTAATGAAAAACTGTTTTTT.

This chain joins TRBV9 and TRBJ2-3; tentatively, D is TRBD1 (5 bases). Trimming shortened V by 0 bases and J by 3 bases, and 8 bases separated the two germline ends. CDR1 SGDLS and CDR2 YYNGEE come from the germline V gene. This CDR3 comprises 14 residues. CDR3 sequence (DNA): TGTGCCAGCAGCGTAGCAGGGCGGACAGATACGCAGTATTTT. Amino acids: CASSVAGRTDTQYF.

This clone was seen only a few times. The chain has TRBV7-6 and TRBJ2-1; D gene ambiguous. V lost 5 bases, J lost 5 bases, and 10 bases lay in between. This CDR3 region has 13 residues. CDR1 is SGHVS, CDR2 FNYEAQ, per germline. The CDR3 nucleotides read TGTGCCAGCAGCCTACTGTACGACAATGAGCAGTTCTTC. It specifies CASSLLYDNEQFF.

The chain uses TRBV7-3 and TRBJ2-7; maybe TRBD2 (6 bases). Trimming stripped 5 bases from V and 2 bases from J, with 16 bases between. The CDR3 has 15 residues. From germline, CDR1 is SGHTA and CDR2 FQGTGA. The CDR3 DNA reads as TGTGCCAGCAGCCCTCAGGCGGGACCGGCCTACGAGCAGTACTTC. Translation gives CASSPQAGPAYEQYF.

This rearrangement joins TRBV6-5 to TRBJ2-1; maybe TRBD2 (5 bases). The CDR3 consists of 14 residues. The V end lost 6 bases, the J end lost 3 bases, and 12 bases lay between the germline ends. The germline V gene encodes CDR1 MNHEY and CDR2 SVGAGI. CDR3 protein: CASSPRGDYNEQFF. The CDR3 DNA follows: TGTGCCAGCAGCCCCCGGGGTGACTACAATGAGCAGTTCTTC.

This chain uses TRBV19 with TRBJ2-7, with a tentative D call TRBD1 (6 bases). Germline CDR1 LNHDA, CDR2 SQIVND (reference sequence). This CDR3 is built from 14 residues. V dropped 8 bases and J dropped 2 bases, with 16 bases sitting between them. CDR3 nucleotide sequence: TGTGCCAGTGGAAGGGGGAACGGTGCCTACGAGCAGTACTTC. Translated: CASGRGNGAYEQYF. Based on the CDR3 plus reference TRBV19 and TRBJ2-7, the full variable domain is DGGITQSPKYLFRKEGQNVTLSCEQNLNHDAMYWYRQDPGQGLRLIYYSQIVNDFQKGDIAEGYSVSREKKESFPLTVTSAQKNPTAFYLCASGRGNGAYEQYFGPGTRLTVT.

J is TRBJ2-5 and V is TRBV28; 8 nucleotides line up with TRBD2. This CDR3 region has 15 residues. Germline lookup yields CDR1 MDHEN and CDR2 SYDVKM. V was pared by 5 bases and J by 4 bases, with 9 bases of the junction left unmatched. CDR3 sequence reads: CASSSPGLVGETQYF. Written as DNA, the CDR3 is TGTGCCAGCAGTAGTCCGGGACTAGTGGGAGAGACCCAGTACTTC.